The sample holds a few counts of the clone carrying this TCR beta chain. Profiling relied on immunoSEQ multiplex PCR, and the TCRdb table lists in-frame clones only, not all of them. The profile shows roughly 570,000 clones, less than 90% of them singletons. This sample is drawn from a study of blood T cell repertoires in COVID-19. V lost 2 bases and J 1 base, leaving 9 bases between the germline ends. The CDR3 totals 16 residues. Per germline, CDR1 LNHDA and CDR2 SQIVND (reference sequence). J is TRBJ2-6 and V is TRBV19, with D perhaps TRBD1 (6 bases). The sample comprised peripheral blood. The TCR sequence derives from a woman aged 50 to 60 with COVID-19, enrolled during active disease. The CDR3 here is CASSITTGSGANVLTF. The CDR3 DNA reads as TGTGCCAGTAGTATAACCACAGGGTCTGGGGCCAACGTCCTGACTTTC.